These 26 T cell receptor beta chains were all obtained from the same sample, sequenced in a study of monozygotic twins with inflammatory bowel disease. From its re-call of the 5' RACE reads, TCRdb lists each CDR3 protein once, without DNA. This sample contains about 450,000 distinct CDR3 sequences. Sequenced sample: blood. The receptor source for this set is a human donor with ulcerative colitis or Crohn's disease, or a healthy co-twin of an affected twin (not recorded which).

The genes are TRBV19 and TRBJ2-7. Per germline, CDR1 LNHDA and CDR2 SQIVND (reference sequence). CDR3 length: 13 amino acids. CDR3 sequence: CASSNQNGYEQYF.

The chain couples TRBV5-1 to TRBJ2-7; TCRdb's D call of TRBD1 is untestable without DNA. CDR1 SGHRS and CDR2 YFSETQ come from the germline V gene. The CDR3 runs 14 residues. The chain's CDR3 is CASSLGDRSYEQYF.

J is TRBJ2-7 and V is TRBV7-3; TCRdb's assignment of TRBD1 cannot be checked, as there is no DNA. This CDR3 has 13 residues. Germline-derived CDR1 and CDR2 are SGHTA and FQGTGA. The CDR3 sequence is CASSWGLGYEQYF. The variable domain in full, completed from reference TRBV7-3 and TRBJ2-7, reads GAGVSQTPSNKVTEKGKYVELRCDPISGHTALYWYRQSLGQGPEFLIYFQGTGAADDSGLPNDRFFAVRPEGSVSTLKIQRTERGDSAVYLCASSWGLGYEQYFGPGTRLTVT.

This chain links TRBV7-3 with TRBJ2-1; TCRdb's D call, TRBD2, is unchecked because there is no DNA. The CDR3 totals 19 residues. The germline V gene encodes CDR1 SGHTA and CDR2 FQGTGA. This chain's CDR3 is CASSLGRGLAGGLSNEQFF.

This chain uses TRBV11-3 with TRBJ2-2. CDR1 and CDR2 from the germline V gene are SGHNT and YENEEA. CDR3 length equals 14 residues. CDR3: CASSWQANTGELFF.

CDR3 protein: CASSKQRDTEAFF. The chain carries TRBV5-1 and TRBJ1-1. The CDR3 length is 13 residues. Germline CDR1 and CDR2: SGHRS and YFSETQ. Full variable domain (rest looked up from reference TRBV5-1 and TRBJ1-1): KAGVTQTPRYLIKTRGQQVTLSCSPISGHRSVSWYQQTPGQGLQFLFEYFSETQRNKGNFPGRFSGRQFSNSRSEMNVSTLELGDSALYLCASSKQRDTEAFFGQGTRLTVV.

This CDR3 is CAWSAQGATEAFF. The V and J genes are TRBV30 and TRBJ1-1; lacking DNA, the TRBD1 call made by TCRdb goes unchecked. The CDR3 is 13 residues long. From germline, CDR1 is GTSNPN and CDR2 SVGIG (reference sequence).

The rearrangement uses TRBV4-2 and TRBJ1-1; TCRdb designates TRBD1, a call that cannot be tested without DNA. The CDR3 runs to 17 residues. Germline loops: CDR1 LGHNA, CDR2 YNFKEQ. The CDR3 sequence is CAGSQEDTRGVNTEAFF.

This CDR3 reads CAILGSSAGEQYF. The chain couples TRBV7-9 to TRBJ2-7; as DNA is missing, the TRBD2 call by TCRdb cannot be tested. The germline gives CDR1 SEHNR, CDR2 FQNEAQ (reference sequence). The CDR3 is 13 residues long.

The chain combines TRBV2 with TRBJ1-1; the D gene TCRdb calls, TRBD1, cannot be checked with no DNA. CDR3 length: 14 amino acids. Germline loops: CDR1 SNHLY, CDR2 FYNNEI. The CDR3 region is CASRTGTGNTEAFF.

The rearrangement uses TRBV28 and TRBJ1-6; checking the TCRdb D call of TRBD1 is not possible without DNA. Germline CDR1 and CDR2: MDHEN and SYDVKM. This CDR3 has 15 residues. The CDR3 sequence: CASRPDGKGNSPLHF.

This chain joins TRBV6-1 and TRBJ2-7; TCRdb's D gene call, TRBD2, goes unchecked for lack of DNA. The germline V gene encodes CDR1 MNHNS and CDR2 SASEGT. CDR3 size: 15 residues. This CDR3 reads CATSLGTSGSYEQYF.

This chain connects TRBV28 to TRBJ1-2; as DNA is missing, the TRBD1 call by TCRdb cannot be tested. Germline CDR1 MDHEN, CDR2 SYDVKM. CDR3 length: 17 amino acids. This chain's CDR3 is CASTNPWGSGANYGYTF.

CDR3 residues: CAWATGGSTGNTIYF. The chain joins TRBV30 to TRBJ1-3; TCRdb outputs TRBD1, but without DNA this stays unchecked. Germline-derived CDR1 and CDR2 are GTSNPN and SVGIG (reference sequence). The CDR3 contains 15 residues.

The chain employs TRBV9 and TRBJ1-5. The CDR3 length is 13 residues. CDR1 is SGDLS, CDR2 YYNGEE, per germline. CDR3: CASSPTGVQPQHF.

The rearrangement uses TRBV6-2 or TRBV6-3 and TRBJ1-2; TCRdb reports TRBD1, a call that lacks DNA to check it against. Looked up from germline, CDR1 is MNHEY and CDR2 is SVGEGT. This CDR3 spans 14 amino acids. This CDR3 is CASIPGAGVYGYTF.

This chain joins TRBV7-2 and TRBJ2-3. This CDR3 has 12 amino acids. CDR1 and CDR2 from the germline V gene are SGHTA and FQGNSA. CDR3 protein: CASSSQLDTQYF.

J is TRBJ2-1 and V is TRBV21-1. TRBV21-1 is termed a pseudogene. The CDR3 has 16 amino acids. This chain's CDR3 is CASSILGSPSYNEQFF.

The CDR3 reads CASTLRPGLAAHEQYF. The chain employs TRBV27 and TRBJ2-7; TCRdb indicates TRBD2, and absent DNA this call remains unverified. There are 16 residues in the CDR3. The germline V gene encodes CDR1 MNHEY and CDR2 SMNVEV (reference sequence).

The chain links TRBV6-1 to TRBJ2-1; TCRdb names TRBD2, which stays unverified in the absence of DNA. Looked up from germline, CDR1 is MNHNS and CDR2 is SASEGT. The CDR3 consists of 15 residues. CDR3 sequence: CASQWGTSGSDEQFF.

V usage is TRBV7-9 and J usage is TRBJ2-5. CDR1 is SEHNR and CDR2 is FQNEAQ in the germline V gene (reference sequence). The CDR3 is 15 residues long. The CDR3 loop is CASSLAGPIQETQYF.

This rearrangement joins TRBV5-1 to TRBJ2-7; TCRdb's D call of TRBD2 is untestable without DNA. The germline V gene has CDR1 SGHRS and CDR2 YFSETQ. The length of the CDR3 is 14 residues. The chain's CDR3 is CASSSSGGKYEQYF.

The CDR3 sequence: CSAIDRNYGYTF. This chain links TRBV20-1 with TRBJ1-2; TCRdb designates TRBD1, a call that cannot be tested without DNA. Germline V gives CDR1 DFQATT, CDR2 SNEGSKA (reference sequence). The CDR3 extends over 12 amino acids.

The genes are TRBV10-3 and TRBJ2-2. The CDR3 has 11 residues. CDR1 is ENHRY and CDR2 is SYGVKD in the germline V gene. The CDR3 loop reads CAISDTGELFF.

The genes are TRBV11-2 and TRBJ2-3; TCRdb gives TRBD1 as the D gene, but with no DNA this cannot be confirmed. CDR1 SGHAT and CDR2 FQNNGV come from the germline V gene. The CDR3 extends over 17 amino acids. The CDR3 is CASSFLTGTIHTDTQYF.

This rearrangement joins TRBV19 to TRBJ1-5. This CDR3 region has 13 residues. Germline lookup yields CDR1 LNHDA and CDR2 SQIVND (reference sequence). The chain's CDR3 is CASSPARYQPQHF.